This T cell receptor beta chain was sequenced during a study of human T cells and chemical hapten exposure (dated by TCRdb to about 2021). Background on the whole study: For sensitization, 2% DPC in acetone was applied to a roughly 2 cm by roughly 2 cm area of upper inner arm skin. Throughout the approximately 25-week study period, patients were also given weekly therapeutic DPC doses on the scalp. Patch tests used Finn chambers with 0.01% DPC on the upper back, scored after 6 days by International Contact Dermatitis Research Group standards. Alopecia areata with under or over 50% scalp involvement, alopecia totalis and alopecia universalis were represented in the patient cohort, which was mostly female. Libraries were pooled for sequencing, and variation in per-sample TCR yields was attributed mainly to small differences in library volumes within the pool. The study tracked peripheral blood TCR repertoire changes in vivo during primary and secondary sensitization to the hapten diphenylcyclopropenone (DPC) in alopecia patients. Patient blood was sampled pre-sensitization (week 0) and at 2, 6 and about 24 weeks after DPC sensitization. Twenty-nine alopecia patients provided blood for TCR sequencing at one to four time points (pre-sensitization, 2, 6 and 24 weeks). The investigation overall reported the following: The number of PT1 expanded TCRs positively correlated with patch test score, significant at thresholds 8, 16 and 32 but not 4. Compared with pre-sensitization or healthy control sets, expanded TCRs formed significantly more large CDR3 similarity clusters, which is consistent with antigen-driven responses. DPC sensitization did not change how many TCRs were above 1 in 1000 frequency, and no evidence was found of alterations in global repertoire structure. After repeated subsampling, the strength of the expansion versus patch-test correlation and the threshold at which it became significant changed. Because all patients had alopecia, a presumed autoimmune disease, the immune response of the patients might differ from that of healthy individuals.

According to the study, the label for this sample's time point signals: pre-sensitization, week 0. The meaning of the sample's treatment or condition label: therapeutic diphenylcyclopropenone sensitization with weekly scalp DPC. At each patch-test visit, blood was drawn before the patch test was applied. To be eligible, patients had to be aged 18 to 70, diagnosed with alopecia and judged suitable for DPC therapy, while pregnant patients were excluded. Total RNA was extracted from unfractionated whole blood that had been collected in Tempus Blood RNA tubes. This clonotype has just a few counts. Its antigen is not yet known. Base-call qualities are not available, and no considerably larger clone is one nucleotide away. Library method: RACE. Sequencing instrument: NextSeq 500. During library preparation, unique molecular identifiers were attached to individual cDNA molecules so that TCRs could be counted quantitatively and reproducibly. From each blood RNA sample, both TCR alpha and TCR beta chains were sequenced. In the authors' own workflow: Samples had a median of around 92,000 TCRs, with a range from 23,224 to 690,600. V, J and CDR3 annotation of the TCR reads was performed with the Decombinator software suite. To make PS versus PT1 abundance plots, every sample was subsampled to the same number of TCRs (28,000). Expanded TCRs were defined as absent before sensitization and observed at least eight times at the 2-week time point. Through fastp at Q25 and MiXCR, TCRdb rebuilt clones from the public reads, retaining in-frame beta chains. Every CDR3 protein is listed once, alongside the most common genes and DNA of its rows. Clone size and V and J calls follow TCRdb, not the original study. The sample table holds a few hundred thousand distinct CDR3 sequences, of which just under 8% were seen once. About 1.1% of the sample is held by the ten biggest clonotypes.

The germline V gene supplies CDR1 SGHAT and CDR2 FQNNGV. From V the trimming removes 1 base and from J it removes 6 bases, while the gene matches leave 7 bases of the junction unaccounted for. The CDR3 runs 15 residues from the cysteine to the phenylalanine. Only the CDR3 part of the read is kept: 45 bases, read in frame from the first base. This TCR was sampled from a man younger than 35 with alopecia areata. Some clones in this sample may be carry-over from other donors' samples. This specimen was whole blood, taken in connection with sensitization to the hapten diphenylcyclopropenone (DPC). This chain is built from TRBV11-2 and TRBJ2-5; TRBD2 aligns with 8 central bases. The CDR3 here reads CASSLVWRGAKTQYF. The bases are TGTGCCAGCAGCTTAGTTTGGCGGGGGGCCAAGACCCAGTACTTC.